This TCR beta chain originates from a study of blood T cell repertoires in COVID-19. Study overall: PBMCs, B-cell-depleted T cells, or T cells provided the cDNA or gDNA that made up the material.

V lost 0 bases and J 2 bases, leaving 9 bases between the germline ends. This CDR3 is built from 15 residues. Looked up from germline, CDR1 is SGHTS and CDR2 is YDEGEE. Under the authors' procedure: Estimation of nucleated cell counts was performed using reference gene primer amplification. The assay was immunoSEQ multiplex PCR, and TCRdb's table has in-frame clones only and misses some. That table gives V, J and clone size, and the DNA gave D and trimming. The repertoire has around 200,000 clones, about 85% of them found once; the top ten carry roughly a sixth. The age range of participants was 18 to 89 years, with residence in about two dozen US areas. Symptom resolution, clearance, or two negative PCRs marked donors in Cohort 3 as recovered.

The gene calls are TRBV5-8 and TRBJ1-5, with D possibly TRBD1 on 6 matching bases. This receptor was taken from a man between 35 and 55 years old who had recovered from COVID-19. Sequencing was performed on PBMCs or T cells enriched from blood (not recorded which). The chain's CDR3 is CASSLAGDRNQPQHF. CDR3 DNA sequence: TGTGCCAGCAGCTTGGCAGGGGATCGCAATCAGCCCCAGCATTTT.